This T cell receptor beta chain was captured by sequencing in a study of T cell responses to AZD1222 COVID-19 vaccine. Study as a whole: Both about-4-week and about-12-week second-dose recipients were combined.

Clones were sequenced by immunoSEQ multiplex PCR, and TCRdb holds only the in-frame ones, with some missing. The sample yields 150,000 to 160,000 clones, about nine tenths seen once. The CDR3 consists of 13 residues. V shed 2 bases and J shed 4 bases, with 8 bases lying between them. The germline gives CDR1 SGHDN, CDR2 FVKESK. This sequence originates from an adult in good health. The genes are TRBV14 and TRBJ1-1; D is unclear. The sample was peripheral blood, taken on day 0 of AZD1222 vaccination. In DNA, the CDR3 is TGTGCCAGCAGCCAACCGGCGAGCACTGAAGCTTTCTTT. It translates to CASSQPASTEAFF.